One sample yielded the 9 T cell receptor beta chains listed below, sequenced in a study of CXCR3-negative and CXCR3-positive naive CD8 T cells. UMI labels and 5' RACE were used to prepare the TRB cDNA libraries. TCRdb re-called the 5' RACE reads and gives one entry per CDR3 protein, without DNA. In total, the table holds fewer than 95,000 distinct CDR3 sequences. Input material: naive CXCR3- CD8+ T cells from blood. Stated subset: CD45RO-CCR7+CD27+CD95- naive CD8+ T cells lacking CXCR3 (TNR3-). All receptors come from a human donor in good health. Some clones in this sample may be carry-over from other donors' samples.

The gene calls are TRBV12-3 or TRBV12-4 and TRBJ1-5; TCRdb outputs TRBD1, but without DNA this stays unchecked. The CDR3 is 15 amino acids. Here the CDR3 reads CASSLGQGVRQPQHF.

This rearrangement joins TRBV3-1 to TRBJ2-1; as DNA is missing, the TRBD2 call by TCRdb cannot be tested. CDR1 is LGHDT, CDR2 YNNKEL, per germline (reference sequence). The CDR3 sequence is 19 residues long. The CDR3 sequence is CASSSLLAGEPSSYNEQFF.

This rearrangement joins TRBV29-1 to TRBJ2-1; TCRdb designates TRBD1, a call that cannot be tested without DNA. CDR1 SQVTM and CDR2 ANQGSEA come from the germline V gene. The CDR3 consists of 14 residues. CDR3: CSVADRGALNEQFF.

The genes are TRBV2 and TRBJ1-5; the TCRdb D gene call, TRBD1, has no DNA to confirm it. Germline V gives CDR1 SNHLY, CDR2 FYNNEI. This CDR3 has 15 amino acids. The CDR3 sequence: CASSEGTPGNQPQHF.

The chain combines TRBV7-9 with TRBJ2-1. This CDR3 region has 11 residues. CDR1 is SEHNR, CDR2 FQNEAQ, per germline (reference sequence). CDR3 sequence: CASSFTNEQFF.

This chain joins TRBV27 and TRBJ1-1; TCRdb returns TRBD1, unconfirmable since there is no DNA. The germline V gene encodes CDR1 MNHEY and CDR2 SMNVEV (reference sequence). The length of the CDR3 is 14 residues. This CDR3 reads CASSLTGVNTEAFF.

The V gene is TRBV4-1, the J gene TRBJ2-5; TCRdb designates TRBD1, a call that cannot be tested without DNA. The CDR3 is 14 amino acids. The germline CDR1 and CDR2 sequences are MGHRA and YSYEKL. The CDR3 reads CASSHTGLEETQYF.

The rearrangement joins TRBV7-3 to TRBJ2-1. CDR3 length equals 15 residues. Germline CDR1 and CDR2: SGHTA and FQGTGA. This CDR3 is CASSLIASSYNEQFF. Full variable domain (rest looked up from reference TRBV7-3 and TRBJ2-1): GAGVSQTPSNKVTEKGKYVELRCDPISGHTALYWYRQSLGQGPEFLIYFQGTGAADDSGLPNDRFFAVRPEGSVSTLKIQRTERGDSAVYLCASSLIASSYNEQFFGPGTRLTVL.

The V gene is TRBV29-1, the J gene TRBJ1-1. This CDR3 is built from 11 residues. From germline, CDR1 is SQVTM and CDR2 ANQGSEA. The CDR3: CSVHRGLEAFF.